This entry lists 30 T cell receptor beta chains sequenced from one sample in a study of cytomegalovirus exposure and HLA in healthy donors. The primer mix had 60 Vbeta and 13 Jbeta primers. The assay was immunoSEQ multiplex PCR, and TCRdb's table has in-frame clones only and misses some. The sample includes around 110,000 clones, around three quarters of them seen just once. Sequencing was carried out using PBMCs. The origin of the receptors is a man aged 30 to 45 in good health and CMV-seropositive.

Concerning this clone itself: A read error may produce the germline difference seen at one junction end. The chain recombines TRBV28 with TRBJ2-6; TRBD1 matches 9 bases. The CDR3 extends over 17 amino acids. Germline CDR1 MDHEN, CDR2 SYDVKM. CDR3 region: CASSAGTGSAGANGLTF. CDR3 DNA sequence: TGTGCCAGCAGCGCCGGGACAGGGTCAGCTGGGGCCAACGGCCTGACTTTC.

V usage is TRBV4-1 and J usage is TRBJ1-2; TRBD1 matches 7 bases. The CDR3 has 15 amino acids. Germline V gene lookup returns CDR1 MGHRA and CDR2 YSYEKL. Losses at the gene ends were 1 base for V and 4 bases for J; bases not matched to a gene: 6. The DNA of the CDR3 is TGCGCCAGCAGCCAAGCCTACAGGGGCCGCTATGGCTACACCTTC. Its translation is CASSQAYRGRYGYTF.

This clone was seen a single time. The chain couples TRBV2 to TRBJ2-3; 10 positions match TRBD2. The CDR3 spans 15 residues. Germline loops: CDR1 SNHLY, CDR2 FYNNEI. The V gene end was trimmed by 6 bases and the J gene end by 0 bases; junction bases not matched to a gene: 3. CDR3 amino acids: CASRRTSGSTDTQYF. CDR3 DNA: TGTGCCAGCAGGAGGACTAGCGGAAGCACAGATACGCAGTATTTT.

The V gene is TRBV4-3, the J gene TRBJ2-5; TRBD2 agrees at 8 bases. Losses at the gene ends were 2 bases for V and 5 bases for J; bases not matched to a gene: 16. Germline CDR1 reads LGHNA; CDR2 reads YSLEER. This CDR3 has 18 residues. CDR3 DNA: TGCGCCAGCAGCCAATCCCGGGGACTAGTGGGCTACTGGGAGACCCAGTACTTC. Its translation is CASSQSRGLVGYWETQYF.

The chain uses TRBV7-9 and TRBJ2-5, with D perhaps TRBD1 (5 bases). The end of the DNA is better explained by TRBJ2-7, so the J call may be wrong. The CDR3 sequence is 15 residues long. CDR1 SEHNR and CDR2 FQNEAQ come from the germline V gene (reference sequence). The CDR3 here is CASSHTFRDSYEQYF. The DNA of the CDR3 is TGTGCCAGCAGCCACACATTCAGGGACTCCTACGAGCAGTACTTC.

The CDR3 spells CASSLRLAAEQFF. CDR3 nucleotide sequence: TGTGCCAGCAGTTTAAGACTAGCCGCCGAGCAGTTCTTC. The chain couples TRBV27 to TRBJ2-1, with 7 bases aligning to TRBD2. V shed 2 bases, J shed 10 bases, and the junction held 5 bases outside the gene matches. The CDR3 consists of 13 residues. Per germline, CDR1 MNHEY and CDR2 SMNVEV (reference sequence).

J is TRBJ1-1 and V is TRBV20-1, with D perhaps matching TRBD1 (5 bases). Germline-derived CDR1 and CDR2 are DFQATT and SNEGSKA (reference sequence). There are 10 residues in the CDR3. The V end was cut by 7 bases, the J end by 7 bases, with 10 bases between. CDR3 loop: CSGTLNEAFF. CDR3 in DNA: TGCAGTGGGACACTAAATGAAGCTTTCTTT.

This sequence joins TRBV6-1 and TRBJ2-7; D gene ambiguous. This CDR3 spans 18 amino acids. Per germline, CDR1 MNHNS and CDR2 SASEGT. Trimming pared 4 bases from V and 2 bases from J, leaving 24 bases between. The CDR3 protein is CASSVQRSSTIRAYEQYF. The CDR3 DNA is TGTGCCAGCAGTGTCCAAAGGTCCTCGACAATTCGAGCCTACGAGCAGTACTTC.

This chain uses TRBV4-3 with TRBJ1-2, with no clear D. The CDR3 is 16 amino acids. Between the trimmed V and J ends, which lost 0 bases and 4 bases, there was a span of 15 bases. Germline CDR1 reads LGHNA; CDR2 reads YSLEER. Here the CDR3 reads CASSQDVWSGAYGYTF. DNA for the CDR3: TGCGCCAGCAGCCAAGATGTCTGGTCGGGAGCCTATGGCTACACCTTC.

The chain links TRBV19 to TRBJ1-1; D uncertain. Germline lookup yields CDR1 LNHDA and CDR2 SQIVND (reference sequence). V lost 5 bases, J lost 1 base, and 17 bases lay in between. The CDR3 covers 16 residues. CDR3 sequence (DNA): TGTGCCAGTAGTCCCCCGAACAGTGCAGGGAACACTGAAGCTTTCTTT. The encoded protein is CASSPPNSAGNTEAFF.

The CDR3 nucleotides read TGCAGCGTTCGAGAGGGGGATGGCTACACCTTC. It is translated as CSVREGDGYTF. V usage is TRBV29-1 and J usage is TRBJ1-2; D might be TRBD1 (6 bases). This CDR3 is built from 11 residues. Trimming shortened V by 5 bases and J by 6 bases, and 10 bases separated the two germline ends. CDR1 SQVTM and CDR2 ANQGSEA come from the germline V gene. The complete variable domain, with remaining parts taken from reference TRBV29-1 and TRBJ1-2, reads SAVISQKPSRDICQRGTSLTIQCQVDSQVTMMFWYRQQPGQSLTLIATANQGSEATYESGFVIDKFPISRPNLTFSTLTVSNMSPEDSSIYLCSVREGDGYTFGSGTRLTVV.

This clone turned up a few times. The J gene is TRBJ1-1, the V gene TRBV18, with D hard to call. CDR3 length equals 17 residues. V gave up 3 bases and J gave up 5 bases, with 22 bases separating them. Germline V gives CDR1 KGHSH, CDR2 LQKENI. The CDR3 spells CASSPSRQTVKVTEAFF. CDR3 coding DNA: TGTGCCAGCTCACCCTCCCGTCAAACAGTGAAGGTAACTGAAGCTTTCTTT.

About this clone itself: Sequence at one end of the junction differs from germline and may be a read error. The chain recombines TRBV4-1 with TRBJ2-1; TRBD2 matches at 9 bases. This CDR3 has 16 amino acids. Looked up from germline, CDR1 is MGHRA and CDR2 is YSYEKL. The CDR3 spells CASSQAEGTSLNKQFF. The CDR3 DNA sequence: TGCGCCAGCAGCCAAGCTGAAGGGACTAGCCTCAATAAGCAGTTCTTC.

The DNA for the CDR3 is TGTGCCAGCAGTTCTCGACCGGGACAGGGGGTGTATGGCTACACCTTC. Translating it yields CASSSRPGQGVYGYTF. This chain links TRBV28 with TRBJ1-2; 11 bases agree with TRBD1. Germline V gene lookup returns CDR1 MDHEN and CDR2 SYDVKM. The CDR3 loop spans 16 amino acids. Trimming at V came to 4 bases and at J to 5 bases, leaving 9 bases not matched to a gene.

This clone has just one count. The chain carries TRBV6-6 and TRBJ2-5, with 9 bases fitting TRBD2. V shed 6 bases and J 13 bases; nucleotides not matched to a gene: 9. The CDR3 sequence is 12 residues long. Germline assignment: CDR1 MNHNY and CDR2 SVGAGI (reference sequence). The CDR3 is CASSPGLAHGYF. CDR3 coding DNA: TGTGCCAGCAGCCCGGGACTAGCCCATGGGTACTTC.

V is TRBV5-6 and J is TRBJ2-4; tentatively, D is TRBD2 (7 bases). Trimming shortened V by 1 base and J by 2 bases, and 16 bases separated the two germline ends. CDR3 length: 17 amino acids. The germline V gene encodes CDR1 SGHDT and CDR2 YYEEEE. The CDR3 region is CASSLLARGATKNIQYF. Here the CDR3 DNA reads TGTGCCAGCAGCTTGCTCGCCCGGGGGGCAACCAAAAACATTCAGTACTTC.

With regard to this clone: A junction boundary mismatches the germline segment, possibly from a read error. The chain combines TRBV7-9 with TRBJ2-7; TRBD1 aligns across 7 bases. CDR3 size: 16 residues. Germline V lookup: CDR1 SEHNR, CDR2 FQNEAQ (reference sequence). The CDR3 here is CSSSLAPDRADYEQYF. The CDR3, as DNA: TGTTCCAGCAGCTTAGCCCCCGACAGGGCCGACTACGAGCAGTACTTC.

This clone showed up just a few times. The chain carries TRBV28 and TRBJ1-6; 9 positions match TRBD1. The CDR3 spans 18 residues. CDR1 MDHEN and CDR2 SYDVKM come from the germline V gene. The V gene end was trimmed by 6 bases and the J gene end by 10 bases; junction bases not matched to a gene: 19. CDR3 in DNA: TGTGCCAGCAGCCGCCGCCCCGGGACAGGGTTAGAGGAATCACCCCTCCACTTT. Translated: CASSRRPGTGLEESPLHF.

The CDR3 protein is CASSPPGGNTGELFF. The CDR3 DNA sequence: TGTGCCAGCAGTCCACCAGGAGGGAACACCGGGGAGCTGTTTTTT. The chain recombines TRBV28 with TRBJ2-2; maybe TRBD2 (5 bases). The CDR3 extends over 15 amino acids. The germline V and J ends were trimmed by 5 bases and 1 base, with 11 bases remaining between them. Germline V CDR1 and CDR2: MDHEN, SYDVKM.

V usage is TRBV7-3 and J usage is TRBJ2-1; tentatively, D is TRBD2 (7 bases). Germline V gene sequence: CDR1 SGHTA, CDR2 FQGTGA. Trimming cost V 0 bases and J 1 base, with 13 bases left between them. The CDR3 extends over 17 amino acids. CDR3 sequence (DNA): TGTGCCAGCAGCTTAACTCGGGGGGCGAGTTCCTACAATGAGCAGTTCTTC. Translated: CASSLTRGASSYNEQFF.

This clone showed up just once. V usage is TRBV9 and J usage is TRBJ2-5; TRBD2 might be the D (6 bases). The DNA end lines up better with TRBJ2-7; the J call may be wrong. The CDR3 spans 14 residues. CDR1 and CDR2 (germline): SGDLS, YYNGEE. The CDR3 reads CASSSSGGMGEQYF. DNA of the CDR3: TGTGCCAGCAGCTCGAGTGGGGGGATGGGCGAGCAGTACTTC.

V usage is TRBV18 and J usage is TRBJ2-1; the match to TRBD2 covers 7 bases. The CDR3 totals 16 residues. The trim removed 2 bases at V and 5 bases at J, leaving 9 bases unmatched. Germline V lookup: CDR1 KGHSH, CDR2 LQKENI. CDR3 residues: CASSPNLRENHNEQFF. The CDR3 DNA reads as TGTGCCAGCTCACCAAACTTGCGGGAGAATCACAATGAGCAGTTCTTC.

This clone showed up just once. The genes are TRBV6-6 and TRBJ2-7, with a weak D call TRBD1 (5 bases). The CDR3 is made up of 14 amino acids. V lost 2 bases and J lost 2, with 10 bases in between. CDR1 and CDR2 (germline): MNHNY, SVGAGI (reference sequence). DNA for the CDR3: TGTGCCAGCAGTTACCCAGGCAGGGCCTACGAGCAGTACTTC. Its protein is CASSYPGRAYEQYF.

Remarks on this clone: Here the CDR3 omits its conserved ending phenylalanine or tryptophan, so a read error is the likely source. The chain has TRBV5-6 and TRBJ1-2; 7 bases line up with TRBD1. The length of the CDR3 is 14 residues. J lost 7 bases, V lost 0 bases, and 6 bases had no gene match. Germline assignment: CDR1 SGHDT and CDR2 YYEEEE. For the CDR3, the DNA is TGTGCCAGCAGCTTGGCGACAGGGACTGGTGGCTACACCCTC. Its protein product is CASSLATGTGGYTL.

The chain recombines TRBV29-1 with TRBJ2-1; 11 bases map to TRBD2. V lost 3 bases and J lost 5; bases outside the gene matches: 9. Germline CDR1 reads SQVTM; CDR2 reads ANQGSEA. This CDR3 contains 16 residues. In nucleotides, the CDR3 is TGCAGCGTTGATTTAGGCGGGACTAGCGGCCACAATGAGCAGTTCTTC. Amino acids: CSVDLGGTSGHNEQFF.

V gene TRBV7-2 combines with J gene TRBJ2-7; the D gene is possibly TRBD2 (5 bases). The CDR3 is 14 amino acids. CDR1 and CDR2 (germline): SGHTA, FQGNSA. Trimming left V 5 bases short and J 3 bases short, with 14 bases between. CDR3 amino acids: CASSPPSRYYEQYF. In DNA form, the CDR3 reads TGTGCCAGCAGCCCCCCTAGCCGCTACTACGAGCAGTACTTC.

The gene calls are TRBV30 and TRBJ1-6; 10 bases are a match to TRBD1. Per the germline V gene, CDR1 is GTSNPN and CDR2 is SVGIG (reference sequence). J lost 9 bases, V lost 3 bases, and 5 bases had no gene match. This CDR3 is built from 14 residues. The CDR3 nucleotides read TGTGCCTGGAGAGAGACAGGGGGCGGTTCACCCCTCCACTTT. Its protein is CAWRETGGGSPLHF.

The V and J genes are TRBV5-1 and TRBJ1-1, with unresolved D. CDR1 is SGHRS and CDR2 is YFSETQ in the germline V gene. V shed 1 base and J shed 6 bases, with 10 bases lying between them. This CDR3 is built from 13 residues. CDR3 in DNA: TGCGCCAGCAGCTTGTACCGCGGGGCTGAAGCTTTCTTT. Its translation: CASSLYRGAEAFF. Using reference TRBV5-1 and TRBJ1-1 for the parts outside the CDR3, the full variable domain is KAGVTQTPRYLIKTRGQQVTLSCSPISGHRSVSWYQQTPGQGLQFLFEYFSETQRNKGNFPGRFSGRQFSNSRSEMNVSTLELGDSALYLCASSLYRGAEAFFGQGTRLTVV.

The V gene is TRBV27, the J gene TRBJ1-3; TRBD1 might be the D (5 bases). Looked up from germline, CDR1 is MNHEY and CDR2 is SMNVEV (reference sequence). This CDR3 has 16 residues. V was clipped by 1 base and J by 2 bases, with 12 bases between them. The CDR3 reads CASSLYGGITGNTIYF. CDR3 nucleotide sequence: TGTGCCAGCAGTTTATACGGGGGAATAACTGGAAACACCATATATTTT.

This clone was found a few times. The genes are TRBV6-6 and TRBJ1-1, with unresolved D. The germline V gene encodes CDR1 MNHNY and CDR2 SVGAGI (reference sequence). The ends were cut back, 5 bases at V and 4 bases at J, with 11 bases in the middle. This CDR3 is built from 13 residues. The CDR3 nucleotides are TGTGCCAGCAGTACTACACGAGGCACTGAAGCTTTCTTT. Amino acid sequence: CASSTTRGTEAFF.